Below, one T cell receptor beta chain is given with its context. Original analysis: Nucleated cell counts were estimated from reference gene primer amplification. Measured with immunoSEQ multiplex PCR; TCRdb has only the in-frame clones, and not every one. V, J and clone size derive from that table, while D and trimming were established from the DNA sequence. The sample contains 280,000 or so clones, about 87% of which appear only once. These data are taken from a study of blood T cell repertoires in COVID-19. In the study overall: COVID-19 samples, acute and convalescent, were from the United States, Italy and Spain. T cells, B-cell-depleted T cells, or PBMCs provided the cDNA or gDNA that served as material.

The V end was cut by 2 bases, the J end by 1 base, with 16 bases between. Germline V gives CDR1 MGHRA, CDR2 YSYEKL. The CDR3 has 17 residues. This receptor was identified in a woman in her thirties who had recovered from COVID-19. The chain is built from TRBV4-1 and TRBJ2-3; D may be TRBD2 (7 bases). Sequencing used peripheral blood. The CDR3 region has the DNA TGCGCCAGCAGCCAACCCCGGGGGGCGGGGGGCACAGATACGCAGTATTTT. Translating gives CASSQPRGAGGTDTQYF.